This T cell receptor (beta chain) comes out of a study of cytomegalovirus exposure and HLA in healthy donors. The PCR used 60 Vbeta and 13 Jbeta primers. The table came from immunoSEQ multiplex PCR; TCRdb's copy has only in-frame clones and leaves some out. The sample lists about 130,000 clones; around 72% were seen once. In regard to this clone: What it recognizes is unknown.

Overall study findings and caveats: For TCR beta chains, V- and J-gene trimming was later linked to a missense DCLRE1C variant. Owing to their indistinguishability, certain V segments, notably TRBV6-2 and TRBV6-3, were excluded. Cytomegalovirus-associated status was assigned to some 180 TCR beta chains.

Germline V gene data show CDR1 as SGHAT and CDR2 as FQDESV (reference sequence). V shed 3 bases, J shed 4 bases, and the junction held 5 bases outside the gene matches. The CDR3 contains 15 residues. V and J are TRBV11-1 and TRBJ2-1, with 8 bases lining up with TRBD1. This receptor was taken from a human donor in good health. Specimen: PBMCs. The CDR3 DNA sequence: TGTGCCAGCAGCTTTAGGACAGGGATGTACAATGAGCAGTTCTTC. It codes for CASSFRTGMYNEQFF.